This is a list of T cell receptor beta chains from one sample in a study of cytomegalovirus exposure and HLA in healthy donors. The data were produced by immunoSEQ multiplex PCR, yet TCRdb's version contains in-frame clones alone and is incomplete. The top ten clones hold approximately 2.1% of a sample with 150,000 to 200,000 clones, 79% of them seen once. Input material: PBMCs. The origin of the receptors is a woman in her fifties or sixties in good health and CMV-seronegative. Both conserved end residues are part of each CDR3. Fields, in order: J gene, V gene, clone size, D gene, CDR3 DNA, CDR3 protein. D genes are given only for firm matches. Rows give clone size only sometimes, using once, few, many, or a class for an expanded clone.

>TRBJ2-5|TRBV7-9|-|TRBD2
TGTGCCAGTCCCCGGGGGGGCCTAGAGACCCAGTACTTC
CASPRGGLETQYF
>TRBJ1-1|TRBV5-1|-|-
TGCGCCAGCAGCTTTGGGGGAGGTCGAACTGAAGCTTTCTTT
CASSFGGGRTEAFF
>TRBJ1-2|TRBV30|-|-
TGTGCCTGGAGTGTGGAGGGGAGGCATGGCTACACCTTC
CAWSVEGRHGYTF
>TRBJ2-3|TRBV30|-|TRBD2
TGTGCCTGGACCCTAGCGGGGGTTCAAAATACGCAGTATTTT
CAWTLAGVQNTQYF
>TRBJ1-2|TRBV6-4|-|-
TGTGCCAGCAGTGAAGGGGCCTACAGTGCGCGTGGCTACACCTTC
CASSEGAYSARGYTF
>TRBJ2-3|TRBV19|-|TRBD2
TGTGCCAGCCGGACTAGCGCGGATACGCAGTATTTT
CASRTSADTQYF
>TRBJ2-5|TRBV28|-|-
TGTGCCAGCAGGGAGGCGGGGACCTACCAAGAGACCCAGTACTTC
CASREAGTYQETQYF
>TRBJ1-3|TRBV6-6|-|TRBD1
TGTGCCAGCAGTTCATACGGGACAGTCGGAAACACCATATATTTT
CASSSYGTVGNTIYF
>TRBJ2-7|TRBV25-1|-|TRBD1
TGTGCCAGCAGTGATGTGGGACAGGCCTCCTACGAGCAGTACTTC
CASSDVGQASYEQYF
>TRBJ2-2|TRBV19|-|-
TGTGCCAGTAGGCTAACCGGGGAGCTGTTTTTT
CASRLTGELFF
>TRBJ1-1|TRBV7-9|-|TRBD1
TGTGCCAGCAGCCGTAGACAGGGACAACCGGAAGCTTTCTTT
CASSRRQGQPEAFF
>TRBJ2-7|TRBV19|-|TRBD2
TGTGCCAGTAGCCCGATTCTAGCGGGAGGTTACGAGCAGTACTTC
CASSPILAGGYEQYF
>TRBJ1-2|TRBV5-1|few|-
TGCGCCAGCGGTTCGGGGAACCGTGGCTACACCTTC
CASGSGNRGYTF
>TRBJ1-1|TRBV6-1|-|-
TGTGCCAGCAGTGAAGGGGGGGAGAACACTGAAGCTTTCTTT
CASSEGGENTEAFF
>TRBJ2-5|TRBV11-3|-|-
TGTGCCAGCAGCCACGGGGAGACCCAGTACTTC
CASSHGETQYF
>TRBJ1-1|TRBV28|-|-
TGTGCCAGCAGGCCACCCGGTGAGAACACTGAAGCTTTCTTT
CASRPPGENTEAFF
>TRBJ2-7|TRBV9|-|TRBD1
TGTGCCAGCAGCGTATTGACAGGGGGCGAGCAGTACTTC
CASSVLTGGEQYF
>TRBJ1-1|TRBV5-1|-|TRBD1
TGCGCCAGCAGCCTCTCACTCGGACAGGGGGACACTGAAGCTTTCTTT
CASSLSLGQGDTEAFF
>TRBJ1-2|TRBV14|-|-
TGTGCCAGCAGCCAAGGTCAGGGACATAACTATGGCTACACCTTC
CASSQGQGHNYGYTF
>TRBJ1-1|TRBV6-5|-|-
TGTGCCAGCAGTTACTCAGTAGGGGACACTGAAGCTTTCTTT
CASSYSVGDTEAFF
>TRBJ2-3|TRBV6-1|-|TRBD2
TGTGCCAGCAGTGGGGCTAGCGGGAGAGCCCCAAGCACAGATACGCAGTATTTT
CASSGASGRAPSTDTQYF
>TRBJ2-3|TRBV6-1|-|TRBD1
TGTGCCAGCAGTGCAAGACCGGGACAGGGGATTCCGGATACGCAGTATTTT
CASSARPGQGIPDTQYF
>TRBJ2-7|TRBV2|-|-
TGTGCCAGCAGAAGGGACACCACCTACGAGCAGTACTTC
CASRRDTTYEQYF
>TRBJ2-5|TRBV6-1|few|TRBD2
TGTGCCAGCAGTTTCTATAGCGGGGAGCAAGAGACCCAGTACTTC
CASSFYSGEQETQYF
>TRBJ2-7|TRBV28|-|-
TGTGCCAGCAGTTTTTCCGGGTCAAACTACGAGCAGTACTTC
CASSFSGSNYEQYF
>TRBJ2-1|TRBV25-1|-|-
TGTGCCAGCAGTGAGGCCTTGGGGCCTGACAATGAGCAGTTCTTC
CASSEALGPDNEQFF
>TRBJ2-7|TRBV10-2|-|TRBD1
TGCGCCAGCAGAAGGACAGGGGGGTCCTACGAGCAGTACTTC
CASRRTGGSYEQYF
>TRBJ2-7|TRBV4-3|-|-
TGCGCCAGCAGCCAAGAACAAAACGTGCGGGTAGGCGAGCAGTACTTC
CASSQEQNVRVGEQYF
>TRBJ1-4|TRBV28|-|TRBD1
TGTGCCAGCAGGGGATTCGACAGGGGCTATGAAAAACTGTTTTTT
CASRGFDRGYEKLFF
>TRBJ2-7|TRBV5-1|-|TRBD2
TGCGCCAGCAGGAGGACTAGCGACTCCTACGAGCAGTACTTC
CASRRTSDSYEQYF
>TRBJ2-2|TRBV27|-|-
TGTGCCAGCAGCCAACTCCCGGGGGAGCTGTTTTTT
CASSQLPGELFF
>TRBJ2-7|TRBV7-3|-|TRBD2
TGTGCCAGCAGCTTAGGGACTAGCGGGAACTACGAGCAGTACTTC
CASSLGTSGNYEQYF
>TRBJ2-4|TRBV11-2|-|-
TGTGCCAGCAGCCCCAGAATCTCTAGAGAGGGTTCCATTCAGTACTTC
CASSPRISREGSIQYF
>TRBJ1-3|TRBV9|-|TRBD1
TGTGCCAGCAGCGTAGACCCGGGGACAGGCTCTGGAAACACCATATATTTT
CASSVDPGTGSGNTIYF
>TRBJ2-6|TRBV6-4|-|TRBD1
TGTGCCAGCTCGGACAGGGCGACTGGGGCCAACGTCCTGACTTTC
CASSDRATGANVLTF
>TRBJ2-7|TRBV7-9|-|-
TGTGCCAGCAGCTTTTTACTAGCCGACGAGCAGTACTTC
CASSFLLADEQYF
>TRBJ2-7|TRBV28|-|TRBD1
TGTGCCAGCAGACGACAGGGGGCGGACTCCTACGAGCAGTACTTC
CASRRQGADSYEQYF
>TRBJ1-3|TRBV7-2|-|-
TGTGCCAGCAGCTTGTGGAGCTCTGGAAACACCATATATTTT
CASSLWSSGNTIYF
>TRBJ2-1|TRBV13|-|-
TGTGCCAGCAGCTTAGGGGGTCAGGGTTACAATGAGCAGTTCTTC
CASSLGGQGYNEQFF
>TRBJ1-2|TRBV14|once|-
TGTGCCAGCAGCCAAGGAACTTATGGCTACACCTTC
CASSQGTYGYTF
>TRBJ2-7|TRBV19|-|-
TGTGCCAGTAGTATATACGAGGGTTCCTACGAGCAGTACTTC
CASSIYEGSYEQYF
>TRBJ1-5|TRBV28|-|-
TGTGCCAGCAGGCTCCGGGACAAGGGACGCATTCAGCCCCAGCATTTT
CASRLRDKGRIQPQHF
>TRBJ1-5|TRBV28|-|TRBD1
TGTGCCAGCACCTCACCCCCCAGGACAGGTCAGCCCCAGCATTTT
CASTSPPRTGQPQHF
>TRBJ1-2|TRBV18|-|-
TGTGCCAGCTCACCACAACAGGGAGATGGCTACACCTTC
CASSPQQGDGYTF